This T cell receptor beta chain was identified in a study of T cells in Graves' hyperthyroidism and ophthalmopathy. CDR3 length: 16 amino acids. The V gene's germline CDR1 is SNHLY and CDR2 FYNNEI. V gave up 5 bases and J gave up 4 bases; unmatched junction bases: 10. The source material, RNA transcripts, was used to amplify TCR beta CDR3 regions. HTBI primers were employed in a first-round RT-PCR of the TCR CDR3. TCRdb redid the calling of the multiplex PCR reads with MiXCR, one entry per CDR3 protein. The table shows some 370,000 distinct CDR3 sequences, with about a sixth occurring only once. With respect to this clonotype: The antigen is undetermined.

General study findings and limits: Blood samples included most of the expanded thyroid clonotypes exceeding 0.001.

The sequence came from a woman in her twenties or thirties with Graves' hyperthyroidism that later progressed to Graves' ophthalmopathy. The rearrangement links TRBV2 to TRBJ2-3; 9 nucleotides agree with TRBD2. Sequenced input: blood. CDR3 residues: CASSRHPGLAADTQYF. The CDR3 region has the DNA TGTGCCAGCAGTCGGCACCCGGGACTAGCTGCAGATACGCAGTATTTT. The whole variable domain, remainder taken from reference TRBV2 and TRBJ2-3, is EPEVTQTPSHQVTQMGQEVILRCVPISNHLYFYWYRQILGQKVEFLVSFYNNEISEKSEIFDDQFSVERPDGSNFTLKIRSTKLEDSAMYFCASSRHPGLAADTQYFGPGTRLTVL.